A selection of T cell receptor beta chains follows, all from one sample in a study of blood T cell repertoires in COVID-19. Assay used: immunoSEQ multiplex PCR; TCRdb lists only in-frame clones, some missing. Of tens of thousands of clones in the sample, around 91% are singletons; the top ten hold 20% to 30%. Material for sequencing was peripheral blood. All receptors derive from a man aged 55 to 70 with active or convalescent COVID-19. The CDR3 runs from the conserved cysteine through the conserved F or W. Each record gives: D gene, J gene, CDR3 length, clone size, V gene, CDR3 protein, CDR3 DNA. D genes are given only for firm matches. Part of the rows lack a size; the others show once, few, many or a class for expanded clones.

>NA|TRBJ1-5|18|NA|TRBV28
CASSLGTRGTYSNQPQHF
TGTGCCAGCAGTTTAGGGACTAGGGGGACTTATAGCAATCAGCCCCAGCATTTT
>NA|TRBJ2-5|13|NA|TRBV10-1
CASSKDGKETQYF
TGCGCCAGCAGCAAGGACGGGAAGGAGACCCAGTACTTC
>NA|TRBJ2-1|16|NA|TRBV4-1
CASSHGTSKQYNEQFF
TGCGCCAGCAGCCATGGGACTTCCAAACAATACAATGAGCAGTTCTTC
>TRBD2|TRBJ2-5|14|NA|TRBV3-1/TRBV3-2
CASSLRLAGETQYF
TGTGCCAGCAGCCTTCGACTAGCTGGGGAGACCCAGTACTTC
>TRBD2|TRBJ2-7|17|NA|TRBV7-9
CASSGTSGRSRVYEQYF
TGTGCCAGCAGCGGGACTAGCGGGAGGTCACGGGTCTACGAGCAGTACTTC
>NA|TRBJ2-4|13|NA|TRBV7-9
CASSLSGENIQYF
TGTGCCAGCAGCTTGTCCGGGGAAAACATTCAGTACTTC
>NA|TRBJ2-3|17|NA|TRBV4-3
CASSQDLAGTVTDTQYF
TGCGCCAGCAGCCAAGATCTGGCGGGGACAGTGACAGATACGCAGTATTTT
>NA|TRBJ2-1|14|NA|TRBV21-1
CASITSGRPDEQFF
TGTGCCAGCATTACTAGCGGGAGGCCCGATGAGCAGTTCTTC
>TRBD2|TRBJ2-7|15|once|TRBV6-5
CASSWLAGGGNEQYF
TGTGCCAGCAGTTGGCTAGCGGGAGGTGGTAACGAGCAGTACTTC
>TRBD1|TRBJ2-7|15|few|TRBV19
CASRAGQGFAYEQYF
TGTGCCAGTAGGGCGGGACAGGGTTTTGCCTACGAGCAGTACTTC
>TRBD1|TRBJ1-1|19|NA|TRBV7-6
CASSLSGTGVRTMNTEAFF
TGTGCCAGCAGCTTATCCGGGACAGGGGTTAGGACCATGAACACTGAAGCTTTCTTT
>TRBD2|TRBJ2-7|17|NA|TRBV27
CASPKGPVSGRWYEQYF
TGTGCCAGCCCTAAGGGCCCCGTTAGCGGGAGGTGGTACGAGCAGTACTTC
>NA|TRBJ2-3|13|NA|TRBV27
CASSLGSTDTQYF
TGTGCCAGCAGTTTGGGCAGCACAGATACGCAGTATTTT
>NA|TRBJ2-2|15|once|TRBV24-1
CATSVGMISPGELFF
TGTGCCACCAGTGTCGGGATGATTAGTCCCGGGGAGCTGTTTTTT
>TRBD1|TRBJ2-4|14|NA|TRBV25-1
CASIRQGAKNIQYF
TGTGCCAGCATCCGACAGGGGGCCAAAAACATTCAGTACTTC
>NA|TRBJ1-6|15|NA|TRBV6-5
CASGEQGLGNSPLHF
TGTGCCAGCGGAGAGCAGGGGTTAGGGAATTCACCCCTCCACTTT
>TRBD1|TRBJ2-7|13|NA|TRBV6-5
CASKGTEKAEQYF
TGTGCCAGCAAAGGGACAGAAAAGGCCGAGCAGTACTTC
>NA|TRBJ2-5|16|NA|TRBV9
CASSVGAGIIEETQYF
TGTGCCAGCAGCGTAGGGGCAGGAATAATAGAAGAGACCCAGTACTTC